The 17 T cell receptor beta chains presented below share a single source sample, sequenced in a study of molecular identifiers for immune sequencing clone quantification. Each CDR3 protein is one row after TCRdb ran MiXCR on the PCR reads. This sample has roughly 50,000 distinct CDR3 sequences, with almost 25% found just once. Sequencing was carried out using naive CD8+ T cells from blood, with Jurkat cell RNA spiked in. Subset: FACS-sorted CD8+CD4-CCR7+CD45RA+ naive T cells. These receptors were collected from a human donor in good health. Some libraries in this study had Jurkat cell RNA spiked in.

As to this clonotype: This is likely a read error, given that the CDR3 carries no conserved phenylalanine or tryptophan at its end. The DNA for the CDR3 is TGTGCTAGTGCGGGGGAAAGCAATCAGCCCCAGCATTCT. Translating gives CASAGESNQPQHS. This chain connects TRBV12-5 to TRBJ1-5; possible D gene TRBD1, 5 bases. Trimming took 7 bases from V and 1 from J, leaving 8 bases between them. The CDR3 is 13 amino acids. Germline assignment: CDR1 LGHNT and CDR2 FRNRAP.

The table lists this clonotype with many counts. The chain is built from TRBV20-1 and TRBJ2-6; perhaps TRBD2 as D (5 bases). Trimming took off 3 bases at V and 4 bases at J, with 16 bases between the two ends. The CDR3 has 16 residues. In germline, CDR1 is DFQATT, CDR2 SNEGSKA (reference sequence). As DNA, the CDR3 is TGCAGTGCTAGTGGTTCAGGAGGTCCCGGGGCCAACGTCCTGACTTTC. As protein: CSASGSGGPGANVLTF.

This clonotype showed up many times. This CDR3 reads CASSLDMGIFRGPLGDTQYF. The DNA of the CDR3 is TGTGCCAGCAGCTTGGATATGGGGATTTTCAGGGGGCCCTTGGGTGATACGCAGTATTTT. The gene calls are TRBV5-5 and TRBJ2-3, with TRBD1 identical over 8 bases. The germline V gene has CDR1 SGHKS and CDR2 YYEKEE (reference sequence). This CDR3 spans 20 amino acids. Trimming took 0 bases from V and 6 from J; bases not matched to a gene: 21.

With respect to this clonotype: At one of its ends the junction is not consistent with the germline gene, which may arise from a read error. The chain employs TRBV16 and TRBJ2-3; D perhaps matches TRBD2 (5 bases). The V gene's germline CDR1 is KGHSY and CDR2 FQNENV. The CDR3 loop spans 14 amino acids. The CDR3 protein is CASSLYSSTDAQYF. Written as DNA, the CDR3 is TGTGCCAGCAGCTTATACTCTAGCACAGATGCGCAGTATTTT.

A note on this clonotype: A clone one base away is much larger, so this may be a read error. It is likely a read error, because the conserved phenylalanine at the end of the CDR3 is missing. V is TRBV28 and J is TRBJ2-7; D not resolved. Germline V CDR1 and CDR2: MDHEN, SYDVKM. The CDR3 covers 12 residues. Trimming shortened V by 2 bases and J by 2 bases, and 4 bases separated the two germline ends. The CDR3 protein is CASSLPAYEQYS. The CDR3 bases are TGTGCCAGCAGTTTACCCGCCTACGAGCAGTACTCC.

Concerning this clonotype: A read error may produce the germline difference seen at one junction end. V is TRBV6-2 or TRBV6-3 and J is TRBJ2-5; TRBD2 aligns across 13 bases. The CDR3 loop spans 18 amino acids. Germline CDR1 MNHEY, CDR2 SVGEGT. The CDR3, as DNA: TGTGGCAGCAGTTACTTCCGGACTAGCGGGAGAAAGCGAGAGACCCAGTACTTC. This gives the protein CGSSYFRTSGRKRETQYF.

This clonotype occurred many times. The chain couples TRBV29-1 to TRBJ1-5; 7 bases fit TRBD1. Germline V gives CDR1 SQVTM, CDR2 ANQGSEA. Trimming cost V 2 bases and J 0 bases; bases outside gene matches: 4. CDR3 length: 15 residues. CDR3 loop: CSVETGEGSNQPQHF. CDR3 DNA sequence: TGCAGCGTTGAAACAGGGGAGGGTAGCAATCAGCCCCAGCATTTT.

Remarks on this clonotype: This may arise from a read error, as a much more abundant clone is one base away. The V call is TRBV6-5, the J call TRBJ1-5; the D is unclear. Between the trimmed V and J ends, which lost 0 bases and 0 bases, there was a span of 6 bases. The CDR3 is 15 amino acids. Per the germline V gene, CDR1 is MNHEY and CDR2 is SVGAGI. The CDR3 spells CASSYSYGSNQPQHF. CDR3 DNA sequence: TGTGCCAGCAGTTACTCCTACGGTAGCAATCAGCCCCAGCATTTT.

This clonotype was detected ten times or more. V usage is TRBV20-1 and J usage is TRBJ2-7; 9 nucleotides agree with TRBD2. The CDR3 extends over 15 amino acids. From germline, CDR1 is DFQATT and CDR2 SNEGSKA (reference sequence). Trimming removed 1 base from V and 2 bases from J; junction bases left unmatched: 6. Here the CDR3 reads CSARGGGGVPYEQYF. CDR3 nucleotide sequence: TGCAGTGCTAGAGGGGGCGGGGGGGTCCCCTACGAGCAGTACTTC.

In its sample, this clonotype was seen many times. V gene TRBV29-1 combines with J gene TRBJ2-5; D is undetermined. V was clipped by 6 bases and J by 1 base, with 15 bases between them. This CDR3 comprises 14 residues. CDR1 is SQVTM, CDR2 ANQGSEA, per germline. Here the CDR3 reads CSVLVSRSQETQYF. CDR3 coding DNA: TGCAGCGTACTGGTGTCGAGGTCCCAAGAGACCCAGTACTTC.

This clonotype was seen at least ten times. The chain combines TRBV29-1 with TRBJ2-2, with 7 bases lining up with TRBD2. After removal of 5 bases from V and 2 bases from J, the junction contained 2 bases not matched to a gene. CDR1 and CDR2 (germline): SQVTM, ANQGSEA. The CDR3 runs 13 residues. The CDR3 reads CSVREENTGELFF. Written as DNA, the CDR3 is TGCAGCGTTCGGGAGGAAAACACCGGGGAGCTGTTTTTT.

This clonotype was observed at least ten times. The chain has TRBV13 and TRBJ1-2; 7 nucleotides match TRBD1. The CDR3 loop spans 15 amino acids. Trimming took 8 bases from V and 7 from J; bases not matched to a gene: 16. Germline CDR1 is PRHDT and CDR2 is FYEKMQ (reference sequence). CDR3 sequence reads: CASPSIEGAIGGYTF. The CDR3 region has the DNA TGTGCCAGCCCCTCTATTGAGGGGGCTATTGGTGGCTACACCTTC.

As for this clonotype: A read error may explain this, as a much larger clone is one base away. The CDR3 end shows no conserved phenylalanine or tryptophan, and so a read error is likely. This chain joins TRBV9 and TRBJ2-7; no reliable D call. CDR1 is SGDLS, CDR2 YYNGEE, per germline. There are 14 residues in the CDR3. V was shortened by 0 bases and J by 2 bases, with 9 bases between the two germline ends. CDR3 coding DNA: TGTGCCAGCAGCGTAGCGGCAGAGACCTACGAGCAGTACTCC. Protein: CASSVAAETYEQYS.

A word on this clonotype: Compared with germline, one end of the junction differs, possibly owing to a read error. The chain joins TRBV28 to TRBJ1-2; 7 bases line up with TRBD1. In germline, CDR1 is MDHEN, CDR2 SYDVKM. The CDR3 length is 20 residues. CDR3 bases: TGTGCCAGCAGTTTATTCCCGGGCTTAGGAGGGGGCACGAATAACTATGGCTGCACCTTC. This translates into CASSLFPGLGGGTNNYGCTF.

This clonotype was counted ten times or more. V gene TRBV27 combines with J gene TRBJ2-1; 7 bases agree with TRBD2. Unmatched junction bases numbered 5, after V lost 1 base and J lost 5 bases. The CDR3 contains 15 residues. The germline gives CDR1 MNHEY, CDR2 SMNVEV (reference sequence). CDR3 DNA sequence: TGTGCCAGCAGTTTATATGGGGGGGGGGACAATGAGCAGTTCTTC. Translating it yields CASSLYGGGDNEQFF.

This clonotype was counted between two and nine times. The rearrangement uses TRBV2 and TRBJ1-1; D uncertain. CDR3 length: 13 amino acids. V was cut by 3 bases and J by 2 bases, with 7 bases left in between. From germline, CDR1 is SNHLY and CDR2 FYNNEI. CDR3 residues: CASSDSRNTEAFF. The CDR3 DNA sequence: TGTGCCAGCAGTGATTCCAGAAACACTGAAGCTTTCTTT.

The V and J genes are TRBV29-1 and TRBJ1-2; D gene uncertain. CDR1 and CDR2 (germline): SQVTM, ANQGSEA. V lost 1 base, J lost 2 bases, and 8 bases lay in between. This CDR3 spans 13 amino acids. This CDR3 reads CSVEGQTNYGYTF. For the CDR3, the DNA is TGCAGCGTTGAAGGTCAGACCAACTATGGCTACACCTTC.